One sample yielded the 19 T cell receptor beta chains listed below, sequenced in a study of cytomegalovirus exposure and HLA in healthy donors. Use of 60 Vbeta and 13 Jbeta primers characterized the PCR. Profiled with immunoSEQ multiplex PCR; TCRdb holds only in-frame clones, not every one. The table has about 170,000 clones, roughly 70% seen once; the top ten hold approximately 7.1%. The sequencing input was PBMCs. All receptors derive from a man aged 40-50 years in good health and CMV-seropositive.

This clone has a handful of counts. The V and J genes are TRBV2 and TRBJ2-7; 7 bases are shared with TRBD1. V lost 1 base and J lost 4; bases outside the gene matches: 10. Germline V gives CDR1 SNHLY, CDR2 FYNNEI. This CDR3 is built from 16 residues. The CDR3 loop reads CASSEGPGTVAYEQYF. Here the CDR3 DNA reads TGTGCCAGCAGTGAAGGCCCCGGGACAGTTGCTTACGAGCAGTACTTC. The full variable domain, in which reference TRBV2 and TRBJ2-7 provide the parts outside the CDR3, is EPEVTQTPSHQVTQMGQEVILRCVPISNHLYFYWYRQILGQKVEFLVSFYNNEISEKSEIFDDQFSVERPDGSNFTLKIRSTKLEDSAMYFCASSEGPGTVAYEQYFGPGTRLTVT.

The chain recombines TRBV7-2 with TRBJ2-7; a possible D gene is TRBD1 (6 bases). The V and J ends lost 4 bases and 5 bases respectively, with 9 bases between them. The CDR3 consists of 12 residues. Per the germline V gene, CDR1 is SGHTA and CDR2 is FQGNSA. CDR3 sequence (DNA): TGTGCCAGCAGCTCCCCAGGGGACGAGCAGTACTTC. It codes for CASSSPGDEQYF.

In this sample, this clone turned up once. CDR3 sequence (DNA): TGTGCCAGCAAGACAGGGTCCTACGAGCAGTACTTC. Encoded protein: CASKTGSYEQYF. The chain is built from TRBV27 and TRBJ2-7; TRBD1 agrees at 7 bases. The CDR3 has 12 residues. The germline gives CDR1 MNHEY, CDR2 SMNVEV (reference sequence). Trimming cost V 7 bases and J 1 base; bases outside gene matches: 1.

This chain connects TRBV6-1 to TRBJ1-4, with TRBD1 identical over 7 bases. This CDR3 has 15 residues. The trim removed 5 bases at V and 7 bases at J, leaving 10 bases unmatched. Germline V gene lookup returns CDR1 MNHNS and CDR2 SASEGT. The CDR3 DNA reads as TGTGCCAGCAGTCCCCGGACAGGAAAGAGTGAAAAACTGTTTTTT. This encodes CASSPRTGKSEKLFF.

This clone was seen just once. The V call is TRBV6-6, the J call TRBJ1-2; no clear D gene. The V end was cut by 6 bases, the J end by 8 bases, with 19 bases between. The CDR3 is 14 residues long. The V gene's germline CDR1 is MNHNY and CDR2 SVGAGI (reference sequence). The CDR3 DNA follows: TGTGCCAGCAGCCTTCAACGGGCGACGGGGGGCTACACCTTC. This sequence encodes CASSLQRATGGYTF.

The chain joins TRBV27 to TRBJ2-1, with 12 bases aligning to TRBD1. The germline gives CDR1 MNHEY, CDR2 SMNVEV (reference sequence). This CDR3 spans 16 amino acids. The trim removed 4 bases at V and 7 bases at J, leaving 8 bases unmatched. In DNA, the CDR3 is TGTGCCAGCAGTTACTCCGGGACAGGGGGCTGGAATGAGCAGTTCTTC. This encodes CASSYSGTGGWNEQFF.

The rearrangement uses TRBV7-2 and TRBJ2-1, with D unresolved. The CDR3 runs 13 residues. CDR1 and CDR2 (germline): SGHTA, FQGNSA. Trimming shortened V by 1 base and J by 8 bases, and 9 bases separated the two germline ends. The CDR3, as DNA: TGTGCCAGCAGCTTAGTTCAGGTCTATGAGCAGTTCTTC. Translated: CASSLVQVYEQFF.

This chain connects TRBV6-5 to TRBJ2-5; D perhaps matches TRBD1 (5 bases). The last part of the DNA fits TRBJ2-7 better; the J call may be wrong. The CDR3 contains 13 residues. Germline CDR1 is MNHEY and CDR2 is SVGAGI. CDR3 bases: TGTGCCAGCAGTCATGTGTCTAGGGGCGAGCAGTACTTC. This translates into CASSHVSRGEQYF.

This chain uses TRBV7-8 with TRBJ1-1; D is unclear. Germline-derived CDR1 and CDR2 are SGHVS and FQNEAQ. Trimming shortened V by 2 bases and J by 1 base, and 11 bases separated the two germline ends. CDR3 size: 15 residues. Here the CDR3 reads CASSLSTLGNTEAFF. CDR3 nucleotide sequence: TGTGCCAGCAGCTTATCCACTCTTGGGAACACTGAAGCTTTCTTT.

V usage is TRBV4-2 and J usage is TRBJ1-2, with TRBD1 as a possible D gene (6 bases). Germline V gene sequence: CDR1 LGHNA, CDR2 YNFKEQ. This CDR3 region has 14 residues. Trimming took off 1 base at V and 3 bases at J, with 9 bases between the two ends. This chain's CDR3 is CASSQGTDDYGYTF. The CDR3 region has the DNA TGTGCCAGCAGCCAAGGGACAGACGACTATGGCTACACCTTC.

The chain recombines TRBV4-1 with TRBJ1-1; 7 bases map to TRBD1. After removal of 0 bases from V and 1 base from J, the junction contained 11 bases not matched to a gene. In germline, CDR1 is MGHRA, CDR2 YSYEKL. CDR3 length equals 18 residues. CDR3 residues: CASSQERPGTEPNTEAFF. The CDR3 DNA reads TGCGCCAGCAGCCAAGAACGTCCCGGGACAGAGCCGAACACTGAAGCTTTCTTT.

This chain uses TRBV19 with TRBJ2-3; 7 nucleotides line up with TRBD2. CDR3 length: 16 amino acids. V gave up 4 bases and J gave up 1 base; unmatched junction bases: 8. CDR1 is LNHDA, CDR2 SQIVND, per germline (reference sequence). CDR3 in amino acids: CASSTRRAGGTDTQYF. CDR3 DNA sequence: TGTGCCAGTAGTACCCGCCGGGCGGGGGGCACAGATACGCAGTATTTT. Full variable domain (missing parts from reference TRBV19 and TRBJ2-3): DGGITQSPKYLFRKEGQNVTLSCEQNLNHDAMYWYRQDPGQGLRLIYYSQIVNDFQKGDIAEGYSVSREKKESFPLTVTSAQKNPTAFYLCASSTRRAGGTDTQYFGPGTRLTVL.

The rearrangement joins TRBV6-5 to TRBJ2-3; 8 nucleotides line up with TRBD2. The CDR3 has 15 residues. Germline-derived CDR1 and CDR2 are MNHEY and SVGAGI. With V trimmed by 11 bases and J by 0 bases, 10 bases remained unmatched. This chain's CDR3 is CAVRSGGASTDTQYF. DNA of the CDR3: TGTGCCGTAAGATCCGGGGGGGCTAGCACAGATACGCAGTATTTT.

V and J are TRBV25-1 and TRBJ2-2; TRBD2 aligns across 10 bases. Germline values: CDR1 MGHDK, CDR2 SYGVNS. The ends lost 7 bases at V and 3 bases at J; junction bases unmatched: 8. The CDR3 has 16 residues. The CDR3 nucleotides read TGTGCCAGCACCCCCGGGCTAGCGGGGGACACCGGGGAGCTGTTTTTT. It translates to CASTPGLAGDTGELFF.

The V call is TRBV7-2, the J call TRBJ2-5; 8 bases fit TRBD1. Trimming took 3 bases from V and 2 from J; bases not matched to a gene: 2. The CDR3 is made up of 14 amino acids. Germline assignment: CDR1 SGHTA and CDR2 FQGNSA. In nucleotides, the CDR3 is TGTGCCAGCAGCTTCGACAGGGGTCAAGAGACCCAGTACTTC. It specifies CASSFDRGQETQYF. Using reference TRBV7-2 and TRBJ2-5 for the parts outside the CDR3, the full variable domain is GAGVSQSPSNKVTEKGKDVELRCDPISGHTALYWYRQSLGQGLEFLIYFQGNSAPDKSGLPSDRFSAERTGGSVSTLTIQRTQQEDSAVYLCASSFDRGQETQYFGPGTRLLVL.

As DNA, the CDR3 is TGCGCCAGCAGCTTGGCAGGGTTTGGGGAGACCCAGTACTTC. Translation gives CASSLAGFGETQYF. This chain joins TRBV5-1 and TRBJ2-5; TRBD1 is a possible D gene (5 bases). V lost 0 bases and J 5 bases, leaving 11 bases between the germline ends. The length of the CDR3 is 14 residues. The V gene's germline CDR1 is SGHRS and CDR2 YFSETQ.

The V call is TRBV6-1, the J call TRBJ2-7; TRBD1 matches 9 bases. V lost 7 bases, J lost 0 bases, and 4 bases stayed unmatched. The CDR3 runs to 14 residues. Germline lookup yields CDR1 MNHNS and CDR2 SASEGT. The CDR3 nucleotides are TGTGCCAGCACCCCGGGACAGGGCTCCTACGAGCAGTACTTC. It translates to CASTPGQGSYEQYF.

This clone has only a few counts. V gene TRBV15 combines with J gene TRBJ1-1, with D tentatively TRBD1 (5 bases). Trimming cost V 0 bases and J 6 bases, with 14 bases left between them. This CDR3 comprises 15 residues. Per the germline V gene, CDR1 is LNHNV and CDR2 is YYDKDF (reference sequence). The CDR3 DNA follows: TGTGCCACCAGCAGAGATCGCAGCAGGGCTGCTGAAGCTTTCTTT. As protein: CATSRDRSRAAEAFF. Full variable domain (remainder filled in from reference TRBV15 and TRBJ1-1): DAMVIQNPRYQVTQFGKPVTLSCSQTLNHNVMYWYQQKSSQAPKLLFHYYDKDFNNEADTPDNFQSRRPNTSFCFLDIRSPGLGDTAMYLCATSRDRSRAAEAFFGQGTRLTVV.

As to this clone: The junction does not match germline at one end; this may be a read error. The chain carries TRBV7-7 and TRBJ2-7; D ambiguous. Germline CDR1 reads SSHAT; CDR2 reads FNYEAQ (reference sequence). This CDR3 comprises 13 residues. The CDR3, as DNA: TGTGCTAGCAGCTTGGCAGCGACCTACGAGCAGTACTTC. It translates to CASSLAATYEQYF.